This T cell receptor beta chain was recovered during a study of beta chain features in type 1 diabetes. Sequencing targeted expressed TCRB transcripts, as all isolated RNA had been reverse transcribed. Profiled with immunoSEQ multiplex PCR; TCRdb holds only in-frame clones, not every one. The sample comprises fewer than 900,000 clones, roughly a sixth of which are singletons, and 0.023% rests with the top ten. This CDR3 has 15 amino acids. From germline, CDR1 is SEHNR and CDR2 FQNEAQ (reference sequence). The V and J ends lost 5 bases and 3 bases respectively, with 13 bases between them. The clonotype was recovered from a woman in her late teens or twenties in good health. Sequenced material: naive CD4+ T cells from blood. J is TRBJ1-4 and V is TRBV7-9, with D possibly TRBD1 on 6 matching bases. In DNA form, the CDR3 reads TGTGCCAGCAGCCCCTCGGGGGCTTCTAATGAAAAACTGTTTTTT. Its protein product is CASSPSGASNEKLFF.